The 28 T cell receptor beta chains given below trace back to one sample, sequenced in a study of T cell repertoires in cytomegalovirus infection. TCRdb independently ran MiXCR on the reads; one entry per CDR3 protein. Of around 210,000 distinct CDR3 sequences in the sample, 6% to 8% were seen once. Sequencing was carried out using PBMCs. These receptors were taken from a human donor in good health (CMV status not recorded). Some clones in this sample may be carry-over from other donors' samples.

This clonotype was counted at least ten times. The rearrangement links TRBV28 to TRBJ1-2, with D possibly TRBD1 on 5 matching bases. CDR3 length equals 14 residues. CDR1 MDHEN and CDR2 SYDVKM come from the germline V gene. Trimming took 2 bases from V and 2 from J, leaving 9 bases between them. Here the CDR3 reads CASSLARVNYGYTF. As DNA, the CDR3 is TGTGCCAGCAGTTTAGCCAGGGTAAACTATGGCTACACCTTC.

This clonotype was recorded at least ten times. The rearrangement links TRBV7-2 to TRBJ2-7, with D unresolved. This CDR3 comprises 13 residues. Trimming stripped 0 bases from V and 2 bases from J, with 5 bases between. Germline CDR1 is SGHTA and CDR2 is FQGNSA. CDR3 coding DNA: TGTGCCAGCAGCTTAGCAGCTACCTACGAGCAGTACTTC. Amino acids: CASSLAATYEQYF.

This clonotype showed up many times. The J gene is TRBJ2-1, the V gene TRBV6-6; 10 positions match TRBD1. The CDR3 loop spans 16 amino acids. Germline V gives CDR1 MNHNY, CDR2 SVGAGI (reference sequence). J was trimmed by 7 bases and V by 2 bases; bases with no gene match: 8. The CDR3 region is CASSYRGQGGRNEQFF. The CDR3 bases are TGTGCCAGCAGTTACCGCGGACAGGGGGGGAGGAATGAGCAGTTCTTC.

In regard to this clonotype: Being one base from a much bigger clone, this may be a read error. The V call is TRBV4-3, the J call TRBJ1-1; 8 nucleotides line up with TRBD1. The CDR3 contains 14 residues. The germline V gene has CDR1 LGHNA and CDR2 YSLEER. CDR3: CPSSLKGATGEAFF. CDR3 DNA: TGCCCCAGCAGCCTCAAGGGTGCGACAGGGGAGGCTTTCTTT.

CDR3 residues: CASSLGGGQQDIQYF. The CDR3 coding sequence is TGCGCCAGCAGCTTGGGGGGCGGTCAGCAGGACATTCAGTACTTC. The rearrangement joins TRBV5-1 to TRBJ2-4, with D perhaps TRBD1 (5 bases). The V end lost 0 bases, the J end lost 8 bases, and 15 bases lay between the germline ends. The CDR3 is 15 residues long. CDR1 is SGHRS, CDR2 YFSETQ, per germline.

This clonotype was seen many times. CDR3 sequence reads: CASSSTGTGGETQYF. CDR3 coding DNA: TGTGCCAGCAGCTCGACCGGGACAGGGGGAGAGACCCAGTACTTC. The V call is TRBV6-2 or TRBV6-3, the J call TRBJ2-5, with 11 bases aligning to TRBD1. Germline CDR1 and CDR2: MNHEY and SVGEGT. This CDR3 has 15 residues. V lost 6 bases, J lost 4 bases, and 7 bases stayed unmatched.

V and J are TRBV4-2 and TRBJ2-2; 9 nucleotides match TRBD2. This CDR3 has 18 residues. CDR1 and CDR2 (germline): LGHNA, YNFKEQ. V shed 0 bases and J 2 bases; nucleotides not matched to a gene: 7. The CDR3 DNA reads TGTGCCAGCAGCCAAGAAAATCAGCGGGGGGCCAACACCGGGGAGCTGTTTTTT. This translates into CASSQENQRGANTGELFF.

This clonotype has a count of ten or more. In nucleotides, the CDR3 is TGCAGTGCTAGAAGGACGGGACGGCATGGAAACACCATATATTTT. This gives the protein CSARRTGRHGNTIYF. The chain uses TRBV20-1 and TRBJ1-3; maybe TRBD1 (5 bases). Deletions cut 2 bases from V and 3 bases from J, with 14 bases between. The length of the CDR3 is 15 residues. Germline lookup yields CDR1 DFQATT and CDR2 SNEGSKA (reference sequence).

This clonotype appeared a few times. The chain is built from TRBV20-1 and TRBJ2-5, with 8 bases identical to TRBD2. V shed 5 bases, J shed 5 bases, and the junction held 4 bases outside the gene matches. This CDR3 region has 12 residues. Germline V gene data show CDR1 as DFQATT and CDR2 as SNEGSKA (reference sequence). DNA for the CDR3: TGCAGTGCTTCAGCGGGGGTGGAGACCCAGTACTTC. This gives the protein CSASAGVETQYF.

This clonotype was observed many times. The V gene is TRBV6-5, the J gene TRBJ2-7; D assignment may be TRBD1 or TRBD2 (6 bases each). Deletions cut 3 bases from V and 5 bases from J, with 17 bases between. The CDR3 is made up of 15 amino acids. From germline, CDR1 is MNHEY and CDR2 SVGAGI. CDR3 coding DNA: TGTGCCAGCAGTTATAGGGCAGGGGAGGTACACGAGCAGTACTTC. Translated: CASSYRAGEVHEQYF.

The genes are TRBV20-1 and TRBJ2-4; 8 bases are a match to TRBD1. With V trimmed by 5 bases and J by 0 bases, 12 bases remained unmatched. The CDR3 length is 17 residues. Germline lookup yields CDR1 DFQATT and CDR2 SNEGSKA (reference sequence). This CDR3 reads CSALLGTGSLAKNIQYF. In DNA form, the CDR3 reads TGCAGTGCTCTCTTAGGGACAGGATCTTTAGCCAAAAACATTCAGTACTTC.

This clonotype was counted at least ten times. The chain is built from TRBV7-2 and TRBJ2-5; TRBD2 might be the D (5 bases). V was shortened by 7 bases and J by 5 bases, with 11 bases between the two germline ends. There are 12 residues in the CDR3. CDR1 SGHTA and CDR2 FQGNSA come from the germline V gene. CDR3 region: CASTFTGETQYF. As DNA, the CDR3 is TGTGCCAGCACCTTTACGGGGGAGACCCAGTACTTC.

This clonotype has ten or more counts. In nucleotides, the CDR3 is TGTGCCAGCAGTTTCTTCGGGGACCAGCCCCAGCATTTT. It codes for CASSFFGDQPQHF. This chain links TRBV28 with TRBJ1-5, with D perhaps matching TRBD1 (5 bases). This CDR3 spans 13 amino acids. CDR1 and CDR2 (germline): MDHEN, SYDVKM. With 3 bases removed from V and 7 bases from J, the gap between germline ends came to 10 bases.

The V call is TRBV30, the J call TRBJ2-3; 7 nucleotides line up with TRBD2. This CDR3 is built from 14 residues. V trimming: 2 bases; J trimming: 3 bases; junction bases outside the gene matches: 5. In germline, CDR1 is GTSNPN, CDR2 SVGIG (reference sequence). CDR3 sequence (DNA): TGTGCCTGGAGTTTCAAGCGGGGTACAGATACGCAGTATTTT. It codes for CAWSFKRGTDTQYF.

The chain is built from TRBV20-1 and TRBJ1-2; 9 nucleotides line up with TRBD1. The V gene end was trimmed by 6 bases and the J gene end by 6 bases; junction bases not matched to a gene: 2. This CDR3 contains 11 residues. Germline CDR1 and CDR2: DFQATT and SNEGSKA (reference sequence). The CDR3: CSAWTGDGYTF. Written as DNA, the CDR3 is TGCAGTGCGTGGACAGGGGATGGCTACACCTTC.

Ten or more counts support this clonotype. The chain links TRBV6-6 to TRBJ2-1; TRBD2 matches at 8 bases. The junction had 10 bases not matched to a gene; V was cut back by 9 bases and J by 6 bases. There are 14 residues in the CDR3. The germline V gene encodes CDR1 MNHNY and CDR2 SVGAGI (reference sequence). Here the CDR3 reads CASSQTGLGNEQFF. The CDR3, as DNA: TGTGCCAGTTCCCAGACGGGACTAGGCAATGAGCAGTTCTTC.

Worth noting for this clonotype: A much larger clone differs from this one at a single base, so this may be a read error. The chain employs TRBV20-1 and TRBJ1-1; 8 bases fit TRBD1. Losses at the gene ends were 3 bases for V and 4 bases for J; bases not matched to a gene: 10. Germline V CDR1 and CDR2: DFQATT, SNEGSKA (reference sequence). The CDR3 has 15 residues. The CDR3 is CSARDGQGGITEAFF. The CDR3 nucleotides read TGCAGTGCTAGGGATGGACAGGGTGGGATCACTGAAGCTTTCTTT.

This clonotype has a handful of counts. Germline is not matched at one junction end, which may reflect a read error. This rearrangement joins TRBV2 to TRBJ2-4; no reliable D call. There are 13 residues in the CDR3. Germline V lookup: CDR1 SNHLY, CDR2 FYNNEI. CDR3 nucleotide sequence: TGTGCCAGCAGTGAGGGGTCCAAAAATATTCAGTACTTC. Translation: CASSEGSKNIQYF.

This clonotype was seen many times. This rearrangement joins TRBV28 to TRBJ2-2, with D perhaps matching TRBD2 (5 bases). The CDR3 runs 14 residues. Germline CDR1 and CDR2: MDHEN and SYDVKM. V was pared by 9 bases and J by 0 bases, with 11 bases between. The CDR3 spells CASAGYANTGELFF. The CDR3 bases are TGTGCCAGTGCGGGTTACGCGAACACCGGGGAGCTGTTTTTT.

In its sample, this clonotype was seen a few times. The gene calls are TRBV5-4 and TRBJ1-2, with D perhaps TRBD1 (6 bases). Germline assignment: CDR1 SGHNT and CDR2 YYREEE (reference sequence). CDR3 length equals 13 residues. Between the trimmed V and J ends, which lost 2 bases and 6 bases, there was a span of 11 bases. Here the CDR3 reads CASSFLGHDGYTF. CDR3 coding DNA: TGTGCCAGCAGCTTCTTGGGACACGATGGCTACACCTTC.

This clonotype was detected many times. The chain uses TRBV20-1 and TRBJ1-5; D call uncertain. V was cut by 3 bases and J by 0 bases, with 12 bases left in between. CDR1 is DFQATT and CDR2 is SNEGSKA in the germline V gene (reference sequence). The CDR3 consists of 15 residues. This chain's CDR3 is CSASTWRDSNQPQHF. DNA for the CDR3: TGCAGTGCTAGTACTTGGAGGGATAGCAATCAGCCCCAGCATTTT.

There are many counts of this clonotype. The chain recombines TRBV23-1 with TRBJ1-5; 8 nucleotides match TRBD1. TRBV23-1 is noted as an ORF with a role that remains uncertain. The CDR3 contains 17 residues. J gave up 12 bases and V 7 bases, and 23 bases lay outside the gene matches. CDR3 loop: CASNLHPGQAFISGQHF. The CDR3 coding sequence is TGCGCCAGCAATCTTCATCCGGGACAGGCCTTCATCAGTGGCCAGCATTTT.

Many counts were recorded for this clonotype. The chain has TRBV30 and TRBJ2-2; maybe TRBD1 (6 bases). The CDR3 length is 14 residues. V dropped 6 bases and J dropped 0 bases, with 11 bases sitting between them. Per the germline V gene, CDR1 is GTSNPN and CDR2 is SVGIG (reference sequence). The CDR3 DNA follows: TGTGCCTGCTCGGACAGAACGAACACCGGGGAGCTGTTTTTT. Its protein product is CACSDRTNTGELFF.

CDR3 protein: CASSSGDGGTYNEQFF. The CDR3 region has the DNA TGTGCCAGCAGCAGCGGGGACGGTGGAACCTACAATGAGCAGTTCTTC. The chain links TRBV9 to TRBJ2-1; 7 bases are shared with TRBD2. The CDR3 has 16 residues. The V gene's germline CDR1 is SGDLS and CDR2 YYNGEE. The V segment lost 4 bases and the J segment 2 bases; nucleotides outside the gene matches: 9.

This clonotype came up many times. The genes are TRBV20-1 and TRBJ2-7, with D tentatively TRBD1 (5 bases). The CDR3 has 13 amino acids. Trimming left V 0 bases short and J 5 bases short, with 11 bases between. Per germline, CDR1 DFQATT and CDR2 SNEGSKA (reference sequence). CDR3 nucleotide sequence: TGCAGTGCTAGAGACCCCAGGGTGAACGAGCAGTACTTC. Translating gives CSARDPRVNEQYF.

A note on this clonotype: A read error may be the cause here, since a much bigger clone is one base away. CDR3 sequence: CAGSVGGQSNYGYTF. The CDR3 DNA sequence: TGTGCCGGCAGCGTGGGGGGACAGTCTAACTATGGCTACACCTTC. The chain employs TRBV9 and TRBJ1-2, with 7 bases fitting TRBD1. Germline V gene sequence: CDR1 SGDLS, CDR2 YYNGEE. CDR3 length equals 15 residues.

This clonotype was detected ten times or more. The chain combines TRBV10-3 with TRBJ2-1, with TRBD2 matching over 7 bases. This CDR3 contains 16 residues. Germline lookup yields CDR1 ENHRY and CDR2 SYGVKD. After removal of 2 bases from V and 0 bases from J, the junction contained 4 bases not matched to a gene. In DNA, the CDR3 is TGTGCCATCAGTGAGGGGAGGGCGAGCTCCTACAATGAGCAGTTCTTC. Amino acids: CAISEGRASSYNEQFF.

The chain carries TRBV20-1 and TRBJ1-4; 8 nucleotides line up with TRBD1. CDR1 and CDR2 from the germline V gene are DFQATT and SNEGSKA (reference sequence). The CDR3 runs 13 residues. J lost 0 bases, V lost 6 bases, and 0 bases had no gene match. The CDR3 DNA reads TGCAGTGCACAGGGGGCAACTAATGAAAAACTGTTTTTT. Its protein is CSAQGATNEKLFF.